Presented here are 32 T cell receptor beta chains from one specimen sequenced in a study of response to subunit inactivated influenza vaccine. TCRdb ran MiXCR on the RT-PCR reads and lists one entry per CDR3 protein. The sample lists about half a million distinct CDR3 sequences; less than 8% were seen once. Sequenced material: PBMCs from blood, taken less than 30 months after vaccination. These receptors all come from a man between 50 and 70 years old who received an inactivated influenza vaccine.

This clonotype has more than one count but fewer than ten. The rearrangement links TRBV5-1 to TRBJ2-5; D is perhaps TRBD2 (5 bases). Germline V gives CDR1 SGHRS, CDR2 YFSETQ. The CDR3 extends over 16 amino acids. V was clipped by 4 bases and J by 0 bases, with 16 bases between them. CDR3 sequence: CASSILRTGYQETQYF. As DNA, the CDR3 is TGCGCCAGCAGCATACTTCGGACGGGGTACCAAGAGACCCAGTACTTC.

This clonotype was counted ten times or more. The chain joins TRBV7-2 to TRBJ2-1; the match to TRBD1 covers 7 bases. This CDR3 spans 16 amino acids. J was trimmed by 4 bases and V by 5 bases; bases with no gene match: 11. Germline CDR1 SGHTA, CDR2 FQGNSA. The CDR3 DNA reads TGTGCCAGCAGCCCAAGCGGCAGGGGGTCGTACAATGAGCAGTTCTTC. This sequence encodes CASSPSGRGSYNEQFF. Based on the CDR3 plus reference TRBV7-2 and TRBJ2-1, the full variable domain is GAGVSQSPSNKVTEKGKDVELRCDPISGHTALYWYRQSLGQGLEFLIYFQGNSAPDKSGLPSDRFSAERTGGSVSTLTIQRTQQEDSAVYLCASSPSGRGSYNEQFFGPGTRLTVL.

This chain connects TRBV5-6 to TRBJ1-2, with 10 bases matching TRBD1. After removal of 5 bases from V and 8 bases from J, the junction contained 9 bases not matched to a gene. The CDR3 contains 14 residues. Looked up from germline, CDR1 is SGHDT and CDR2 is YYEEEE. The DNA for the CDR3 is TGTGCCAGCAGTTACCGACAGGGGGCAAGGGGCTACACCTTC. This sequence encodes CASSYRQGARGYTF.

This clonotype was recorded at least ten times. The gene calls are TRBV6-6 and TRBJ2-5; D gene uncertain. Trimming took 4 bases from V and 4 from J, leaving 10 bases between them. CDR1 is MNHNY, CDR2 SVGAGI, per germline (reference sequence). CDR3 length: 13 residues. The CDR3 nucleotides read TGTGCCAGCAGTTCGCACTGGGGAGAGACCCAGTACTTC. Encoded protein: CASSSHWGETQYF.

This clonotype was found a few times. The rearrangement uses TRBV29-1 and TRBJ2-3, with D possibly matching TRBD2 (5 bases). The CDR3 is 12 residues long. Germline CDR1 reads SQVTM; CDR2 reads ANQGSEA. The V and J ends lost 6 bases and 6 bases respectively, with 13 bases between them. In DNA form, the CDR3 reads TGCAGCGTCGGGCGGGCGGCGGATACGCAGTATTTT. This encodes CSVGRAADTQYF.

This clonotype was counted ten times or more. J is TRBJ2-1 and V is TRBV12-3 or TRBV12-4, with D possibly TRBD2 on 6 matching bases. This CDR3 is built from 14 residues. Trimming removed 7 bases from V and 8 bases from J, with 18 bases in between. CDR3 sequence reads: CASNSGLQGDEQFF. In nucleotides, the CDR3 is TGTGCCAGCAACTCGGGACTCCAGGGCGATGAGCAGTTCTTC.

This clonotype was seen repeatedly, ten times or more. The rearrangement uses TRBV28 and TRBJ2-2; D may be TRBD2 (5 bases). Looked up from germline, CDR1 is MDHEN and CDR2 is SYDVKM. The CDR3 runs to 13 residues. The germline V and J ends were trimmed by 2 bases and 6 bases, with 7 bases remaining between them. CDR3 amino acids: CASSLAGAGELFF. In DNA, the CDR3 is TGTGCCAGCAGTTTAGCCGGGGCCGGGGAGCTGTTTTTT.

Ten or more counts support this clonotype. The V and J genes are TRBV7-2 and TRBJ2-1; 10 bases match TRBD2. The ends lost 5 bases at V and 2 bases at J; junction bases unmatched: 3. Per the germline V gene, CDR1 is SGHTA and CDR2 is FQGNSA. The CDR3 loop spans 15 amino acids. CDR3 sequence: CASSILAGTYNEQFF. The CDR3 DNA follows: TGTGCCAGCAGCATACTAGCGGGGACCTACAATGAGCAGTTCTTC.

The chain carries TRBV12-3 or TRBV12-4 and TRBJ2-7; D may match TRBD1 or TRBD2 (5 bases each). The CDR3 is 15 residues long. The germline V and J ends were trimmed by 5 bases and 1 base, with 15 bases remaining between them. The CDR3 DNA is TGTGCCAGCAGTCCGGGACCCCTGGGGTCCTACGAGCAGTACTTC. It specifies CASSPGPLGSYEQYF.

This clonotype was found many times. This rearrangement joins TRBV7-2 to TRBJ1-4, with 10 bases aligning to TRBD1. The CDR3 consists of 16 residues. CDR1 and CDR2 (germline): SGHTA, FQGNSA. V lost 5 bases to trimming and J lost 8 bases; unmatched junction nucleotides: 11. CDR3: CASSETGTGAGEKLFF. DNA of the CDR3: TGTGCCAGCAGCGAAACCGGGACAGGGGCAGGAGAAAAACTGTTTTTT.

The V call is TRBV10-3, the J call TRBJ2-3, with D perhaps matching TRBD1 (7 bases). V was shortened by 10 bases and J by 4 bases, with 21 bases between the two germline ends. Germline V lookup: CDR1 ENHRY, CDR2 SYGVKD. This CDR3 spans 15 amino acids. The CDR3 nucleotides read TGTGCCACCGGGGGCTTTGAGGGGGCGGCAGATACGCAGTATTTT. Translated, it gives CATGGFEGAADTQYF.

This sequence joins TRBV5-1 and TRBJ2-2, with D possibly matching TRBD2 (6 bases). The V gene's germline CDR1 is SGHRS and CDR2 YFSETQ. The CDR3 consists of 15 residues. V was shortened by 5 bases and J by 2 bases, with 13 bases between the two germline ends. CDR3 in DNA: TGCGCCAGCAGAGGTGGTAGCGGAAACACCGGGGAGCTGTTTTTT. It specifies CASRGGSGNTGELFF.

J is TRBJ1-5 and V is TRBV30, with 7 nucleotides matching TRBD1. V shed 2 bases, J shed 4 bases, and the junction held 5 bases outside the gene matches. The germline V gene encodes CDR1 GTSNPN and CDR2 SVGIG (reference sequence). CDR3 size: 14 residues. CDR3 nucleotides: TGTGCCTGGAGTAGTGGACAGGCAAATCAGCCCCAGCATTTT. Its translation: CAWSSGQANQPQHF.

This clonotype was found a few times. The chain couples TRBV19 to TRBJ1-5; TRBD1 matches at 9 bases. The junction had 1 base not matched to a gene; V was cut back by 7 bases and J by 6 bases. CDR3 length: 12 amino acids. Germline CDR1 and CDR2: LNHDA and SQIVND (reference sequence). CDR3: CASTQGAQPQHF. CDR3 coding DNA: TGTGCCAGTACACAGGGGGCTCAGCCCCAGCATTTT.

This clonotype occurred a few times. The rearrangement uses TRBV5-1 and TRBJ2-2; 11 positions match TRBD1. V lost 5 bases and J lost 7; bases outside the gene matches: 16. The CDR3 is 18 residues long. Germline V gives CDR1 SGHRS, CDR2 YFSETQ. The chain's CDR3 is CASSSDRDRGYDGGELFF. The CDR3 DNA is TGCGCCAGCAGTTCCGACCGGGACAGGGGGTACGATGGCGGGGAGCTGTTTTTT.

This chain connects TRBV29-1 to TRBJ2-7; 14 positions agree with TRBD2. With V trimmed by 4 bases and J by 7 bases, 6 bases remained unmatched. Per the germline V gene, CDR1 is SQVTM and CDR2 is ANQGSEA. This CDR3 is built from 14 residues. CDR3 coding DNA: TGCAGCGTTGGACTAGCGGGAGGGCCGAATGAGCAGTACTTC. The encoded protein is CSVGLAGGPNEQYF.

This clonotype was seen repeatedly, ten times or more. The chain employs TRBV7-9 and TRBJ2-1, with D unclear. The V and J ends lost 5 bases and 9 bases respectively, with 14 bases between them. The CDR3 covers 13 residues. CDR1 is SEHNR, CDR2 FQNEAQ, per germline (reference sequence). In nucleotides, the CDR3 is TGTGCCAGCAGCGTAGGCCCTAAGGTTGAGCAGTTCTTC. Protein sequence: CASSVGPKVEQFF.

The rearrangement joins TRBV5-6 to TRBJ2-5, with unresolved D. The V end was cut by 4 bases, the J end by 7 bases, with 20 bases between. Germline V gives CDR1 SGHDT, CDR2 YYEEEE. The CDR3 is 15 amino acids. CDR3 nucleotides: TGTGCCAGCAGCCCTGATGGGTCCGGTGTCATGACCCAGTACTTC. It is translated as CASSPDGSGVMTQYF.

This clonotype was picked up a small number of times. The genes are TRBV2 and TRBJ1-6; 7 nucleotides align to TRBD1. With V trimmed by 7 bases and J by 6 bases, 3 bases remained unmatched. CDR3 size: 13 residues. Per germline, CDR1 SNHLY and CDR2 FYNNEI. In DNA, the CDR3 is TGTGCCAGCACCGGGACAGTTAATTCACCCCTCCACTTT. Encoded protein: CASTGTVNSPLHF.

This clonotype was counted many times. The chain couples TRBV12-3 or TRBV12-4 to TRBJ1-6; D not resolved. The CDR3 length is 14 residues. V gave up 1 base and J gave up 8 bases, with 9 bases separating them. Here the CDR3 DNA reads TGTGCCAGCAGTTTAGGGTGGAATGATTCACCCCTCCACTTT. Its translation: CASSLGWNDSPLHF.

In its sample, this clonotype was seen many times. The chain is built from TRBV4-1 and TRBJ2-3, with TRBD2 matching 8 bases. CDR3 size: 17 residues. Germline V gene sequence: CDR1 MGHRA, CDR2 YSYEKL. After removal of 0 bases from V and 5 bases from J, the junction contained 10 bases not matched to a gene. As DNA, the CDR3 is TGCGCCAGCAGCCAAGATCGGGCCGGGGGGGTGTTAGATACGCAGTATTTT. Encoded protein: CASSQDRAGGVLDTQYF.

The table lists this clonotype with many counts. The J gene is TRBJ1-5, the V gene TRBV28, with a possible D match to TRBD1 (6 bases). V gave up 3 bases and J gave up 6 bases, with 15 bases separating them. Germline V lookup: CDR1 MDHEN, CDR2 SYDVKM. This CDR3 comprises 15 residues. CDR3 DNA: TGTGCCAGCAGTTTCGCCGGGGGCGCGGGTCAGCCCCAGCATTTT. Amino acids: CASSFAGGAGQPQHF.

This clonotype was observed at least ten times. The chain uses TRBV7-9 and TRBJ1-1; weak D call: TRBD1 (5 bases). The CDR3 is 16 amino acids. V lost 0 bases and J 5 bases, leaving 16 bases between the germline ends. Germline assignment: CDR1 SEHNR and CDR2 FQNEAQ (reference sequence). The CDR3 here is CASSLAGQGSKTEAFF. In DNA, the CDR3 is TGTGCCAGCAGCTTAGCGGGCCAGGGTAGTAAGACTGAAGCTTTCTTT.

In its sample, this clonotype was seen a few times. The chain carries TRBV5-5 and TRBJ2-7; maybe TRBD2 (6 bases). Trimming stripped 4 bases from V and 0 bases from J, with 14 bases between. This CDR3 has 15 amino acids. Germline values: CDR1 SGHKS, CDR2 YYEKEE (reference sequence). The CDR3 spells CASSGAAGPSYEQYF. The CDR3 DNA sequence: TGTGCCAGCAGCGGGGCGGCGGGGCCCTCCTACGAGCAGTACTTC.

This clonotype has ten or more counts. The CDR3 carries no conserved terminal phenylalanine or tryptophan, so it likely arises from a read error. The chain uses TRBV5-1 and TRBJ1-2; 9 positions match TRBD1. The V gene end was trimmed by 0 bases and the J gene end by 8 bases; junction bases not matched to a gene: 5. Germline V gene data show CDR1 as SGHRS and CDR2 as YFSETQ. The CDR3 contains 14 residues. The CDR3 DNA follows: TGCGCCAGCAGCTTGGACGGGACAGGGAACGGCTACACCCTC. It translates to CASSLDGTGNGYTL.

A few counts support this clonotype. The V gene is TRBV13, the J gene TRBJ2-1; 7 bases map to TRBD2. V was pared by 0 bases and J by 8 bases, with 10 bases of the junction left unmatched. Germline CDR1 PRHDT, CDR2 FYEKMQ (reference sequence). The CDR3 has 16 amino acids. As DNA, the CDR3 is TGTGCCAGCAGCTTAGGCCAGGTTAGCGGGCGCGATGAGCAGTTCTTC. It codes for CASSLGQVSGRDEQFF.

The chain employs TRBV5-1 and TRBJ1-2; 8 nucleotides line up with TRBD1. The germline V gene has CDR1 SGHRS and CDR2 YFSETQ. The CDR3 has 16 residues. After removal of 4 bases from V and 3 bases from J, the junction contained 11 bases not matched to a gene. The CDR3 region has the DNA TGCGCCAGCAGCCGGACAGGGAAAGGGGGCGACTATGGCTACACCTTC. Its translation: CASSRTGKGGDYGYTF.

This clonotype was counted between two and nine times. The rearrangement joins TRBV12-3 or TRBV12-4 to TRBJ1-6; D gene ambiguous. V dropped 3 bases and J dropped 6 bases, with 12 bases sitting between them. The CDR3 consists of 15 residues. The CDR3 bases are TGTGCCAGCAGTTTTAGGGTTTTGCCTAATTCACCCCTCCACTTT. Its protein is CASSFRVLPNSPLHF.

This clonotype was seen a handful of times. The chain recombines TRBV25-1 with TRBJ2-5, with 11 bases matching TRBD2. CDR3 length: 17 residues. Germline CDR1 reads MGHDK; CDR2 reads SYGVNS. The ends lost 4 bases at V and 5 bases at J; junction bases unmatched: 12. For the CDR3, the DNA is TGTGCCAGCAGTGCTGCCTCCGGGACTAGCGGCTGGGAGACCCAGTACTTC. Translation gives CASSAASGTSGWETQYF.

This CDR3 reads CASSQETQGYGNTIYF. In DNA form, the CDR3 reads TGCGCCAGCAGCCAAGAGACACAGGGGTACGGAAACACCATATATTTT. The V and J genes are TRBV4-3 and TRBJ1-3; 7 bases are shared with TRBD1. The CDR3 length is 16 residues. V dropped 0 bases and J dropped 4; count of bases not matched to a gene: 6. Germline V CDR1 and CDR2: LGHNA, YSLEER.

In its sample, this clonotype was seen a few times. The chain couples TRBV6-1 to TRBJ1-1; possibly TRBD1 for D (5 bases). Germline CDR1 is MNHNS and CDR2 is SASEGT. The CDR3 sequence is 17 residues long. With 5 bases removed from V and 4 bases from J, the gap between germline ends came to 23 bases. Here the CDR3 DNA reads TGTGCCAGCAGTCAGCTCAGGGTATCCCTCAAAGGCACTGAAGCTTTCTTT. Translating gives CASSQLRVSLKGTEAFF.

In its sample, this clonotype was seen many times. The chain links TRBV7-9 to TRBJ2-1, with 11 positions matching TRBD2. Germline loops: CDR1 SEHNR, CDR2 FQNEAQ (reference sequence). V was pared by 6 bases and J by 6 bases, with 7 bases of the junction left unmatched. The CDR3 has 15 amino acids. The CDR3 is CASRLAGVSANEQFF. CDR3 nucleotides: TGTGCCAGCAGACTAGCGGGAGTTTCCGCCAATGAGCAGTTCTTC. The full variable domain, its missing parts supplied by reference TRBV7-9 and TRBJ2-1, is DTGVSQNPRHKITKRGQNVTFRCDPISEHNRLYWYRQTLGQGPEFLTYFQNEAQLEKSRLLSDRFSAERPKGSFSTLEIQRTEQGDSAMYLCASRLAGVSANEQFFGPGTRLTVL.